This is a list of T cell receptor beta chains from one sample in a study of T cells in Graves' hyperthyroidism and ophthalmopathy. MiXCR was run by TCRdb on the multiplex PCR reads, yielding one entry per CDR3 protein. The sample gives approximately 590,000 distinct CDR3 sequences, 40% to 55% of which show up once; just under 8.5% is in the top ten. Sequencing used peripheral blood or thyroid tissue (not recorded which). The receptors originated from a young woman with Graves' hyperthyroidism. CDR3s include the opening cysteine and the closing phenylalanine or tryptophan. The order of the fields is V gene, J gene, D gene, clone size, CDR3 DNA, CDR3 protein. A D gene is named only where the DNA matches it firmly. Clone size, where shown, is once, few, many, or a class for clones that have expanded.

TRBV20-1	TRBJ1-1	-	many	TGCAGAGCTTCCGTGGGGGACGCCACTGAAGCTTTCTTT	CRASVGDATEAFF
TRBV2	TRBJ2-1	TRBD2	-	TGTGCCAGCAGTTCTAGCGGGCCGTACAATGAGCAGTTCTTC	CASSSSGPYNEQFF
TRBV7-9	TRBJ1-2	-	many	TGTGCCAGCAGCTACGTGGCAGGGACGTATGGCTACACCTTC	CASSYVAGTYGYTF
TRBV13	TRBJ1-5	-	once	TGTGCCAGCAGTTATGCCAGCAGCAATCAGCCCCAGCATTTT	CASSYASSNQPQHF
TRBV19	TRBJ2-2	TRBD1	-	TGTGCCAGTAGTACCACCGGGACAGGGGTTCACGGGGAGCTGTTTTTT	CASSTTGTGVHGELFF
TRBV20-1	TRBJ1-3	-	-	TGCAGTGCTAGGACAGCTTACTCTGGAAACACCATATATTTT	CSARTAYSGNTIYF
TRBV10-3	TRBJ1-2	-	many	TGCGCCAGCAGTGAGGAGGGAAACTATGGCTACACCTTC	CASSEEGNYGYTF
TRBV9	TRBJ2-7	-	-	TGTGCCAGCAGCTTCTTCGGGCAGTCGGCCTACGAGCAGTACTTC	CASSFFGQSAYEQYF
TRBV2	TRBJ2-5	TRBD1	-	TGTGCCAGCAGTTTCCCCGGGACAGGGGAGGAAGGGACCCAGTACTTC	CASSFPGTGEEGTQYF
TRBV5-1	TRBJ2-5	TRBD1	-	TGCGCCAGCAGCTTGGGAGGGACAGCTCTCGAGACCCAGTACTTC	CASSLGGTALETQYF
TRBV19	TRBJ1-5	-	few	TGTGCCAGTAGTATAGAAGCTAGCAATCAGCCCCAGCATTTT	CASSIEASNQPQHF
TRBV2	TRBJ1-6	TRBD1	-	TGTGCCAGCAGAGCCGGGACAGGGAGATCACCCCTCCACTTT	CASRAGTGRSPLHF
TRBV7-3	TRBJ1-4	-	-	TGTGCCAGCAGCCATCGGCAGGGGTTTGAAAAACTGTTTTTT	CASSHRQGFEKLFF
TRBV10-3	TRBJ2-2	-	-	TGTGCCATCAGTGAGGGCGTCCTCCTGACAAGGAACACCGGGGAGCTGTTTTTT	CAISEGVLLTRNTGELFF
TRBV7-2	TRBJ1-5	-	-	TGTGCCAGCAGCCCGTGCAGGGTAGGCAATCAGCCCCAGCATTTT	CASSPCRVGNQPQHF
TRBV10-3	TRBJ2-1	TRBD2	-	TGTGCCATCAGTGATTCGGGGACTAGCGGGTTCAATGAGCAGTTCTTC	CAISDSGTSGFNEQFF
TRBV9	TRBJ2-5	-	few	TGTGCCAGCAGCGGGGACTGGAGGGGAGAGACCCAGTACTTC	CASSGDWRGETQYF
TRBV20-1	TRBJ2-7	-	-	TGCAGTGCCGGAGGCACCCGGACCCCCTACGAGCAGTACTTC	CSAGGTRTPYEQYF
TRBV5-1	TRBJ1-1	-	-	TGTGCCAGCAGCCAAATTGGGCAAACGAACACTGAAGCTTTCTTT	CASSQIGQTNTEAFF
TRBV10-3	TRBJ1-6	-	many	TGTGCCATCAGTGCCGGAAGCTCACCCCTCCACTTT	CAISAGSSPLHF
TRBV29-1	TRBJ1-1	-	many	TGCAGCGTTGAGGCTGAGAACACTGAAGCTTTCTTT	CSVEAENTEAFF
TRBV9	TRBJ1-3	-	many	TGTGCCAGCAGCGACCCGAGGGCTGGAAACACCATATATTTT	CASSDPRAGNTIYF
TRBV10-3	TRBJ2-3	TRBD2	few	TGTGCCATCAGTGAGGCGGGACTAGCGGGATCAAATACGCAGTATTTT	CAISEAGLAGSNTQYF
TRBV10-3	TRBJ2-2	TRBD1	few	TGTGCCATCAGTGTACCTCCGGGACAGGGATACACCGGGGAGCTGTTTTTT	CAISVPPGQGYTGELFF
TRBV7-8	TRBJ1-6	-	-	TGTGCCAGCAGCCCCGAAAGGGGTTCACCCCTCCACTTT	CASSPERGSPLHF
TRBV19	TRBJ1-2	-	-	TGTGCCAGTAGTATAGGAGAAATTGGTGACTACACCTTC	CASSIGEIGDYTF
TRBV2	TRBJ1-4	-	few	TGTGCCAGCAGTGGTTCGGCCAGAGTTAATGAAAAACTGTTTTTT	CASSGSARVNEKLFF
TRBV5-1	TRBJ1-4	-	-	TGCGCCAGCAGCTCGATCGACGGTAATGAAAAACTGTTTTTT	CASSSIDGNEKLFF
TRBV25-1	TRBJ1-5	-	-	TGTGCCAGCAGTGAAGCCGGGGACAATCAGCCCCAGCATTTT	CASSEAGDNQPQHF
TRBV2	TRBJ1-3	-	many	TGTGCCAGCAGTGTTGCCATCTCTGGAAACACCATATATTTT	CASSVAISGNTIYF
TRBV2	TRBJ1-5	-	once	TGTGCCAGCGTTAATCAGCCCCAGCATTTT	CASVNQPQHF
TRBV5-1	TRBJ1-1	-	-	TGCGCCAGCAGCTTGGTCGTGGGGGCGAACACTGAAGCTTTCTTT	CASSLVVGANTEAFF
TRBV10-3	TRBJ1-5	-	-	TGTGCCAGCAGTGAATGGGCCGCCGTGTTAAGGCAGCCCCAGCATTTT	CASSEWAAVLRQPQHF
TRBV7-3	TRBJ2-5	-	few	TGTGCCAGCAGCCCTTCGGGCTGGAGTGGAGAGACCCAGTACTTC	CASSPSGWSGETQYF
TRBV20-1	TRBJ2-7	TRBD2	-	TGCAGTGCTGAGGGACTAGCGTTCAAGCAGTACTTC	CSAEGLAFKQYF
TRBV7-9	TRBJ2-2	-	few	TGTGCCAGCAGCCCCGGACCTGAGAGTAGGGAGCTGTTTTTT	CASSPGPESRELFF
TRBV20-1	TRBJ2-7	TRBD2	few	TGCAGTGCTAGAGCCGTTAGCGGGCAAGTAAAGTACGAGCAGTACTTC	CSARAVSGQVKYEQYF
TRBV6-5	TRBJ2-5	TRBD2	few	TGTGCCAGCAGTTACTCAGCGGGAGGGCCAGAGACCCAGTACTTC	CASSYSAGGPETQYF
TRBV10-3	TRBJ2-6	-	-	TGTGCCAGCAGTTACCCGCCCCTCGGGGCTGGGGCCAACGTCCTGACTTTC	CASSYPPLGAGANVLTF
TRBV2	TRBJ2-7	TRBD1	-	TGTGCCAGCACGGGACAGGGCCACGAGCAGTACTTC	CASTGQGHEQYF
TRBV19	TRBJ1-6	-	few	TGTGCCAGTAGTATGGTGAAGGCCAAGAATTCACCCCTCCACTTT	CASSMVKAKNSPLHF
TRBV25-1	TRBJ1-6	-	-	TGTGCCAGCAGTCAGGGATCGGTTACTTCACCCCTCCACTTT	CASSQGSVTSPLHF